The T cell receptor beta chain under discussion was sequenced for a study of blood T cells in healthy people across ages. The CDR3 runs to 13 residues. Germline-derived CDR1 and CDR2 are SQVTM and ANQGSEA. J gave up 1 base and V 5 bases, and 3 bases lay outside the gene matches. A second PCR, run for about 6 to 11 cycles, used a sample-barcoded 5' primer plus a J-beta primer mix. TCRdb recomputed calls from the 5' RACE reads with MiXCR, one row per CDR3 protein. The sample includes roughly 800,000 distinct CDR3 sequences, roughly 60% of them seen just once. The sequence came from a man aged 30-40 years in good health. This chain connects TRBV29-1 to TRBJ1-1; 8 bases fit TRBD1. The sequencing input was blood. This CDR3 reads CSVQGQANTEAFF. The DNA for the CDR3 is TGCAGCGTTCAGGGACAGGCGAACACTGAAGCTTTCTTT.